Following are 24 T cell receptor beta chains from one sample sequenced in a study of cytomegalovirus exposure and HLA in healthy donors. PCR involved 60 Vbeta and 13 Jbeta primers. The assay was immunoSEQ multiplex PCR, and TCRdb's table has in-frame clones only and misses some. The sample totals 35,000 to 45,000 clones; its top ten clones hold 4%. Sequencing input: PBMCs. The source is a male donor in good health and CMV-seronegative.

V usage is TRBV19 and J usage is TRBJ2-1; TRBD2 aligns across 14 bases. Germline V lookup: CDR1 LNHDA, CDR2 SQIVND (reference sequence). Unmatched junction bases numbered 9, after V lost 7 bases and J lost 4 bases. The length of the CDR3 is 17 residues. The DNA for the CDR3 is TGTGCCAGTAAAGGGACTAGCGGGGGTCCTGTGTACAATGAGCAGTTCTTC. Translated, it gives CASKGTSGGPVYNEQFF. Based on the CDR3 plus reference TRBV19 and TRBJ2-1, the full variable domain is DGGITQSPKYLFRKEGQNVTLSCEQNLNHDAMYWYRQDPGQGLRLIYYSQIVNDFQKGDIAEGYSVSREKKESFPLTVTSAQKNPTAFYLCASKGTSGGPVYNEQFFGPGTRLTVL.

J is TRBJ2-3 and V is TRBV4-1; TRBD1 is a possible D gene (6 bases). V was shortened by 0 bases and J by 4 bases, with 14 bases between the two germline ends. The CDR3 consists of 16 residues. The V gene's germline CDR1 is MGHRA and CDR2 YSYEKL. CDR3 loop: CASSQERTNRADTQYF. CDR3 nucleotides: TGCGCCAGCAGCCAAGAACGGACCAACAGGGCAGATACGCAGTATTTT.

This chain joins TRBV19 and TRBJ1-3; 9 nucleotides match TRBD1. V gave up 6 bases and J gave up 3 bases; unmatched junction bases: 6. From germline, CDR1 is LNHDA and CDR2 SQIVND (reference sequence). The CDR3 has 15 amino acids. CDR3 sequence: CASRRQGEYGNTIYF. For the CDR3, the DNA is TGTGCCAGTAGGAGACAGGGGGAGTATGGAAACACCATATATTTT.

The V gene is TRBV9, the J gene TRBJ2-2, with D possibly matching TRBD1 (7 bases). The CDR3 runs to 18 residues. The V and J ends lost 0 bases and 4 bases respectively, with 19 bases between them. In germline, CDR1 is SGDLS, CDR2 YYNGEE. The CDR3 is CASSVDSPSGGFTGELFF. DNA for the CDR3: TGTGCCAGCAGCGTAGATTCTCCGTCAGGGGGGTTCACCGGGGAGCTGTTTTTT.

The chain couples TRBV14 to TRBJ1-2, with a weak D call TRBD1 (5 bases). The CDR3 totals 16 residues. V was pared by 4 bases and J by 6 bases, with 21 bases between. CDR1 is SGHDN, CDR2 FVKESK, per germline. DNA of the CDR3: TGTGCCAGCAGCCCTTACGGGACCCCTGGGAGGAATGGCTACACCTTC. It is translated as CASSPYGTPGRNGYTF.

The J gene is TRBJ1-4, the V gene TRBV6-6, with D unresolved. This CDR3 comprises 15 residues. Germline V gene lookup returns CDR1 MNHNY and CDR2 SVGAGI (reference sequence). V gave up 3 bases and J gave up 2 bases, with 10 bases separating them. The CDR3 DNA sequence: TGTGCCAGCAGTTATACCCTTGGCACTAATGAAAAACTGTTTTTT. It yields the protein CASSYTLGTNEKLFF.

The chain combines TRBV5-6 with TRBJ1-2; 7 bases are shared with TRBD1. Germline CDR1 is SGHDT and CDR2 is YYEEEE. The CDR3 has 13 residues. V was pared by 4 bases and J by 4 bases, with 4 bases of the junction left unmatched. The CDR3 sequence is CASSPGQTYGYTF. The CDR3 region has the DNA TGTGCCAGCAGCCCGGGACAGACCTATGGCTACACCTTC.

This rearrangement joins TRBV27 to TRBJ2-7, with 7 bases lining up with TRBD2. Germline CDR1 reads MNHEY; CDR2 reads SMNVEV (reference sequence). With 5 bases clipped from V and 3 bases from J, the junction kept 4 bases outside the gene matches. CDR3 length equals 13 residues. CDR3 sequence (DNA): TGTGCCAGCAGTGGGGGGGTTCACTACGAGCAGTACTTC. This translates into CASSGGVHYEQYF.

CDR3 DNA: TGTGCCAGCAGTTTAACAGGGGGGACAGGAGGACACGGCTACACCTTC. Its protein product is CASSLTGGTGGHGYTF. V and J are TRBV27 and TRBJ1-2; 8 nucleotides align to TRBD1. Losses at the gene ends were 2 bases for V and 8 bases for J; bases not matched to a gene: 13. Germline values: CDR1 MNHEY, CDR2 SMNVEV (reference sequence). The CDR3 loop spans 16 amino acids.

V gene TRBV19 combines with J gene TRBJ2-1, with D uncertain. With 1 base removed from V and 7 bases from J, the gap between germline ends came to 2 bases. Per germline, CDR1 LNHDA and CDR2 SQIVND (reference sequence). This CDR3 has 11 residues. The CDR3 loop is CASSIANEQFF. The CDR3, as DNA: TGTGCCAGTAGTATAGCTAATGAGCAGTTCTTC.

This CDR3 reads CASNPSRGRGYGYTF. The DNA for the CDR3 is TGTGCCAGCAACCCGAGCAGAGGTAGAGGCTATGGCTACACCTTC. The chain joins TRBV7-9 to TRBJ1-2; D ambiguous. Germline V gives CDR1 SEHNR, CDR2 FQNEAQ (reference sequence). Trimming cost V 7 bases and J 4 bases, with 19 bases left between them. The CDR3 loop spans 15 amino acids.

The J gene is TRBJ2-7, the V gene TRBV19; D perhaps matches TRBD1 (5 bases). Germline V CDR1 and CDR2: LNHDA, SQIVND (reference sequence). The CDR3 has 13 amino acids. CDR3 sequence (DNA): TGTGCAACCAGACAGTCCGCCTCCTACGAGCAGTACTTC. Amino acids: CATRQSASYEQYF. The variable domain in full, completed from reference TRBV19 and TRBJ2-7, reads DGGITQSPKYLFRKEGQNVTLSCEQNLNHDAMYWYRQDPGQGLRLIYYSQIVNDFQKGDIAEGYSVSREKKESFPLTVTSAQKNPTAFYLCATRQSASYEQYFGPGTRLTVT.

The chain links TRBV27 to TRBJ1-6, with D hard to call. V lost 5 bases to trimming and J lost 2 bases, with 10 bases between them. Looked up from germline, CDR1 is MNHEY and CDR2 is SMNVEV (reference sequence). This CDR3 has 15 amino acids. As DNA, the CDR3 is TGTGCCAGCAGTCCCAGGAACCCCTATAATTCACCCCTCCACTTT. It yields the protein CASSPRNPYNSPLHF.

The rearrangement uses TRBV6-1 and TRBJ2-7, with D unclear. The CDR3 loop spans 12 amino acids. The V and J ends lost 1 base and 6 bases respectively, with 7 bases between them. Germline CDR1 is MNHNS and CDR2 is SASEGT. The CDR3 bases are TGTGCCAGCAGTGAAGACGTAGTCGAGCAGTACTTC. This codes for CASSEDVVEQYF.

The chain combines TRBV27 with TRBJ2-6; D might be TRBD2 (5 bases). Germline V lookup: CDR1 MNHEY, CDR2 SMNVEV (reference sequence). V lost 3 bases to trimming and J lost 0 bases, with 9 bases between them. The CDR3 spans 16 residues. The CDR3: CASSFSRDSGANVLTF. The CDR3 nucleotides are TGTGCCAGCAGTTTCTCACGGGACTCTGGGGCCAACGTCCTGACTTTC.

V and J are TRBV27 and TRBJ1-2, with D possibly matching TRBD1 (5 bases). This CDR3 is 16 amino acids long. Germline V gene lookup returns CDR1 MNHEY and CDR2 SMNVEV (reference sequence). Between the trimmed V and J ends, which lost 0 bases and 4 bases, there was a span of 15 bases. The DNA for the CDR3 is TGTGCCAGCAGTTTATCTCCAGGGTCCCCCCTCTATGGCTACACCTTC. This sequence encodes CASSLSPGSPLYGYTF.

This chain connects TRBV7-7 to TRBJ2-5; TRBD1 aligns across 7 bases. There are 14 residues in the CDR3. Losses at the gene ends were 6 bases for V and 5 bases for J; bases not matched to a gene: 9. Germline V CDR1 and CDR2: SSHAT, FNYEAQ (reference sequence). CDR3 nucleotide sequence: TGTGCCAGCAGTCCGGGGACAGCCGGGGAGACCCAGTACTTC. Its protein is CASSPGTAGETQYF.

The rearrangement links TRBV7-9 to TRBJ1-1, with D uncertain. The V gene's germline CDR1 is SEHNR and CDR2 FQNEAQ (reference sequence). Trimming removed 5 bases at V and 1 base at J, with 11 bases between. The CDR3 is 14 residues long. CDR3 nucleotide sequence: TGTGCCAGCAGCGTACATGGTGGGAACACTGAAGCTTTCTTT. Translation: CASSVHGGNTEAFF.

On this clone: An end of the junction differs from the germline gene, which may be a read error. The chain combines TRBV6-6 with TRBJ1-3; D is perhaps TRBD1 (5 bases). CDR1 is MNHNY and CDR2 is SVGAGI in the germline V gene (reference sequence). The length of the CDR3 is 16 residues. Here the CDR3 DNA reads TGTACCAGCAGAACCACCGACGGGGGCTCTGGAAACACCATATATTTT. Its translation is CTSRTTDGGSGNTIYF.

In DNA, the CDR3 is TGCGCCAGCAGCTTGGATGGGACACGATACGAGCAGTACTTC. Its translation: CASSLDGTRYEQYF. The V call is TRBV5-1, the J call TRBJ2-5, with a tentative D call TRBD1 (6 bases). The DNA end is a closer match to TRBJ2-7, so the J assignment may be wrong. Germline V gene lookup returns CDR1 SGHRS and CDR2 YFSETQ. There are 14 residues in the CDR3.

The chain carries TRBV18 and TRBJ1-2; D call uncertain. Trimming took off 0 bases at V and 3 bases at J, with 17 bases between the two ends. This CDR3 spans 17 amino acids. CDR1 and CDR2 (germline): KGHSH, LQKENI. CDR3: CASSPPGFDFRDYGYTF. As DNA, the CDR3 is TGTGCCAGCTCACCACCGGGTTTTGACTTCCGGGACTATGGCTACACCTTC. The full variable domain, in which reference TRBV18 and TRBJ1-2 provide the parts outside the CDR3, is NAGVMQNPRHLVRRRGQEARLRCSPMKGHSHVYWYRQLPEEGLKFMVYLQKENIIDESGMPKERFSAEFPKEGPSILRIQQVVRGDSAAYFCASSPPGFDFRDYGYTFGSGTRLTVV.

The chain uses TRBV5-1 and TRBJ2-5; TRBD2 matches at 12 bases. With V trimmed by 4 bases and J by 5 bases, 15 bases remained unmatched. The germline V gene has CDR1 SGHRS and CDR2 YFSETQ. The CDR3 is 18 amino acids. CDR3 coding DNA: TGCGCCAGCAGCGATGAGACTAGCGGGGGCATACCGGCGGAGACCCAGTACTTC. Translating gives CASSDETSGGIPAETQYF.

The V call is TRBV18, the J call TRBJ2-2; the match to TRBD2 covers 8 bases. From germline, CDR1 is KGHSH and CDR2 LQKENI. There are 15 residues in the CDR3. The trim removed 1 base at V and 4 bases at J, leaving 2 bases unmatched. CDR3: CASSPQSGGTGELFF. As DNA, the CDR3 is TGTGCCAGCTCACCACAAAGCGGGGGCACCGGGGAGCTGTTTTTT.

The rearrangement uses TRBV18 and TRBJ2-1; D may be TRBD2 (6 bases). This CDR3 is built from 14 residues. Between the trimmed V and J ends, which lost 6 bases and 4 bases, there was a span of 13 bases. CDR1 is KGHSH, CDR2 LQKENI, per germline. The CDR3 sequence: CASSGGPSYNEQFF. The CDR3 nucleotides read TGTGCCAGCTCGGGGGGACCGTCTTACAATGAGCAGTTCTTC.